Shown below are 32 T cell receptor beta chains from a single sample sequenced in a study of a mutant IDH1 vaccine in newly diagnosed glioma. Noted time point: week 5, during vaccination. Each vaccine dose was 300 ug of mutant IDH1 20-mer peptide, with topical imiquimod. For these receptors, no antigen is known. TCRdb keeps only in-frame clones here, not all; method: immunoSEQ multiplex PCR. The sample has some 42,000 clones; 80% to 90% are singletons. This specimen was PBMCs, taken from a glioma patient whose treatment included an IDH1 peptide vaccine. Source of these receptors: a man in his forties with glioma.

The table lists this clone with a count of one. The J gene is TRBJ1-2, the V gene TRBV5-4, with TRBD1 as a possible D gene (5 bases). The CDR3 extends over 14 amino acids. V lost 0 bases, J lost 2 bases, and 8 bases lay in between. Germline assignment: CDR1 SGHNT and CDR2 YYREEE (reference sequence). This chain's CDR3 is CASSLGGANYGYTF. The CDR3 DNA sequence: TGTGCCAGCAGCTTGGGGGGCGCGAACTATGGCTACACCTTC.

The chain combines TRBV27 with TRBJ2-1; 10 bases map to TRBD2. The trim removed 5 bases at V and 6 bases at J, leaving 1 base unmatched. This CDR3 comprises 13 residues. In germline, CDR1 is MNHEY, CDR2 SMNVEV (reference sequence). CDR3 protein: CASSRTSGNEQFF. The CDR3 DNA reads as TGTGCCAGCAGTAGGACTAGCGGCAATGAGCAGTTCTTC.

The CDR3 coding sequence is TGTGCCAGCATCGCAAGGGGGACAGACTACGAGCAGTACTTC. It is translated as CASIARGTDYEQYF. The rearrangement links TRBV28 to TRBJ2-7; 7 nucleotides agree with TRBD1. Per germline, CDR1 MDHEN and CDR2 SYDVKM. The CDR3 length is 14 residues. Germline trimming cut 7 bases from V and 3 bases from J; bases unmatched to any gene: 9. Looking up the rest from reference TRBV28 and TRBJ2-7 gives the full variable domain: DVKVTQSSRYLVKRTGEKVFLECVQDMDHENMFWYRQDPGLGLRLIYFSYDVKMKEKGDIPEGYSVSREKKERFSLILESASTNQTSMYLCASIARGTDYEQYFGPGTRLTVT.

V usage is TRBV29-1 and J usage is TRBJ2-7; D is uncertain. The V end was cut by 1 base, the J end by 6 bases, with 13 bases between. Germline CDR1 is SQVTM and CDR2 is ANQGSEA. The CDR3 is 13 residues long. The CDR3 sequence: CSVEGQEYSEQYF. The CDR3 bases are TGCAGCGTTGAAGGCCAGGAGTACTCCGAGCAGTACTTC.

The chain couples TRBV5-1 to TRBJ2-5, with 7 bases aligning to TRBD2. J gave up 1 base and V 1 base, and 7 bases lay outside the gene matches. CDR1 is SGHRS, CDR2 YFSETQ, per germline. The CDR3 contains 16 residues. CDR3 sequence (DNA): TGCGCCAGCAGCTTGAGGCGGGAGTTGTCCCAAGAGACCCAGTACTTC. Residues: CASSLRRELSQETQYF.

V usage is TRBV4-3 and J usage is TRBJ1-5; no clear D gene. The CDR3 consists of 13 residues. Germline V CDR1 and CDR2: LGHNA, YSLEER. The V gene lost 0 bases and the J gene lost 7 bases, with 7 bases spanning the gap. The CDR3 is CASSQDWEQPQHF. CDR3 nucleotides: TGCGCCAGCAGCCAAGATTGGGAACAGCCCCAGCATTTT.

The CDR3 sequence is CASSGGTGELFF. In DNA form, the CDR3 reads TGTGCCAGCAGTGGAGGGACCGGGGAGCTGTTTTTT. The rearrangement uses TRBV25-1 and TRBJ2-2; a possible D gene is TRBD2 (5 bases). With 4 bases removed from V and 5 bases from J, the gap between germline ends came to 5 bases. This CDR3 contains 12 residues. CDR1 and CDR2 (germline): MGHDK, SYGVNS. Using reference TRBV25-1 and TRBJ2-2 for the parts outside the CDR3, the full variable domain is EADIYQTPRYLVIGTGKKITLECSQTMGHDKMYWYQQDPGMELHLIHYSYGVNSTEKGDLSSESTVSRIRTEHFPLTLESARPSHTSQYLCASSGGTGELFFGEGSRLTVL.

The sample holds a few counts of this clone. This sequence joins TRBV5-5 and TRBJ1-4, with a weak D call TRBD1 (5 bases). Germline-derived CDR1 and CDR2 are SGHKS and YYEKEE (reference sequence). CDR3 length: 19 residues. V was clipped by 2 bases and J by 2 bases, with 22 bases between them. The CDR3 region is CASSFFVPGMKSTNEKLFF. The CDR3 nucleotides are TGTGCCAGCAGCTTCTTCGTCCCAGGGATGAAATCGACTAATGAAAAACTGTTTTTT.

The chain combines TRBV13 with TRBJ2-3; no clear D gene. The CDR3 contains 12 residues. The germline CDR1 and CDR2 sequences are PRHDT and FYEKMQ (reference sequence). Trimming pared 4 bases from V and 6 bases from J, leaving 8 bases between. The CDR3 DNA follows: TGTGCCAGCAGCTCCGGAGTCGATACGCAGTATTTT. Translating it yields CASSSGVDTQYF.

The chain recombines TRBV5-1 with TRBJ2-5; D possibly corresponds to TRBD2 (5 bases). CDR1 and CDR2 (germline): SGHRS, YFSETQ. Trimming cost V 7 bases and J 4 bases, with 17 bases left between them. This CDR3 is built from 14 residues. The CDR3: CASQGMRAGETQYF. The CDR3 DNA reads as TGCGCCAGCCAAGGGATGAGGGCAGGAGAGACCCAGTACTTC.

This clone was observed a handful of times. The rearrangement links TRBV9 to TRBJ1-3; a possible D gene is TRBD1 (6 bases). The CDR3 totals 15 residues. The germline gives CDR1 SGDLS, CDR2 YYNGEE. Trimming removed 3 bases at V and 7 bases at J, with 17 bases between. CDR3 nucleotide sequence: TGTGCCAGCAGCGGAAACAGGGTAGTAGGCAACACCATATATTTT. This encodes CASSGNRVVGNTIYF. Complete variable domain (other parts from reference TRBV9 and TRBJ1-3): DSGVTQTPKHLITATGQRVTLRCSPRSGDLSVYWYQQSLDQGLQFLIQYYNGEERAKGNILERFSAQQFPDLHSELNLSSLELGDSALYFCASSGNRVVGNTIYFGEGSWLTVV.

The chain carries TRBV6-4 and TRBJ1-1, with TRBD1 as a possible D gene (6 bases). The CDR3 contains 14 residues. From germline, CDR1 is MRHNA and CDR2 SNTAGT. V dropped 3 bases and J dropped 1 base, with 9 bases sitting between them. As DNA, the CDR3 is TGTGCCAGCAGTGATGGGGGCGAGAACACTGAAGCTTTCTTT. Its translation is CASSDGGENTEAFF.

The CDR3 DNA is TGTGCCAGCAGCTTCACAGGGGGGGGAAACACTGAAGCTTTCTTT. Translation: CASSFTGGGNTEAFF. V usage is TRBV5-4 and J usage is TRBJ1-1; 8 bases fit TRBD1. The V segment lost 2 bases and the J segment 2 bases; nucleotides outside the gene matches: 5. Germline CDR1 is SGHNT and CDR2 is YYREEE (reference sequence). This CDR3 has 15 amino acids.

The chain links TRBV7-2 to TRBJ2-5, with D unclear. This CDR3 contains 14 residues. V was trimmed by 2 bases and J by 1 base, leaving 8 bases between them. Germline values: CDR1 SGHTA, CDR2 FQGNSA. The CDR3 region has the DNA TGTGCCAGCAGCTTAAGTCGGAGCCAAGAGACCCAGTACTTC. This gives the protein CASSLSRSQETQYF.

The chain recombines TRBV7-2 with TRBJ2-3; 9 bases match TRBD2. The germline CDR1 and CDR2 sequences are SGHTA and FQGNSA. CDR3 size: 17 residues. Unmatched junction bases numbered 10, after V lost 5 bases and J lost 1 base. This CDR3 is CASSQRLAGDRTDTQYF. As DNA, the CDR3 is TGTGCCAGCAGCCAGAGGTTAGCGGGAGATCGCACAGATACGCAGTATTTT.

The chain carries TRBV5-3 and TRBJ2-7, with D possibly being TRBD2 (5 bases). TRBV5-3 is sorted into the ORF group, with uncertain function. This CDR3 has 13 amino acids. V was cut by 4 bases and J by 4 bases, with 12 bases left in between. The CDR3 here is CARSPRRSYEQYF. The CDR3 nucleotides read TGTGCCAGAAGCCCCCGGAGGAGTTACGAGCAGTACTTC.

J is TRBJ2-7 and V is TRBV18, with a possible D match to TRBD1 (6 bases). CDR1 and CDR2 from the germline V gene are KGHSH and LQKENI. V was clipped by 3 bases and J by 3 bases, with 12 bases between them. This CDR3 region has 14 residues. CDR3 residues: CASSPPRGYYEQYF. The CDR3 DNA reads as TGTGCCAGCTCACCTCCCAGGGGTTACTACGAGCAGTACTTC.

The V gene is TRBV19, the J gene TRBJ2-2; perhaps TRBD1 as D (6 bases). V was shortened by 9 bases and J by 3 bases, with 11 bases between the two germline ends. The CDR3 consists of 13 residues. Germline V gene lookup returns CDR1 LNHDA and CDR2 SQIVND (reference sequence). The CDR3 is CASRGQYTGELFF. CDR3 sequence (DNA): TGTGCCAGCCGAGGACAGTACACCGGGGAGCTGTTTTTT.

CDR3 DNA: TGTGCCAGCAGCAGAATAGATCTTAGCTCCTACAATGAGCAGTTCTTC. This sequence encodes CASSRIDLSSYNEQFF. V is TRBV2 and J is TRBJ2-1; unclear D gene. Germline CDR1 SNHLY, CDR2 FYNNEI. This CDR3 contains 16 residues. V lost 6 bases to trimming and J lost 0 bases, with 15 bases between them.

This chain joins TRBV14 and TRBJ1-3; D perhaps matches TRBD1 (6 bases). The V end was cut by 6 bases, the J end by 3 bases, with 12 bases between. This CDR3 spans 14 amino acids. Germline CDR1 and CDR2: SGHDN and FVKESK. The chain's CDR3 is CASSLTGFGNTIYF. CDR3 in DNA: TGTGCCAGCAGTCTAACAGGGTTTGGAAACACCATATATTTT.

The chain has TRBV6-1 and TRBJ1-2; D might be TRBD1 (5 bases). From germline, CDR1 is MNHNS and CDR2 SASEGT. The CDR3 covers 16 residues. Trimming cost V 4 bases and J 0 bases, with 15 bases left between them. In nucleotides, the CDR3 is TGTGCCAGCAGTGTGGGAGGGGCGCACACTAACTATGGCTACACCTTC. Encoded protein: CASSVGGAHTNYGYTF.

The genes are TRBV15 and TRBJ2-5, with D uncertain. CDR1 is LNHNV, CDR2 YYDKDF, per germline (reference sequence). The CDR3 is made up of 14 amino acids. V was clipped by 3 bases and J by 5 bases, with 13 bases between them. The CDR3 nucleotides read TGTGCCACCAGCAGGGGCCTAGAGTGGGAGACCCAGTACTTC. Its translation is CATSRGLEWETQYF.

This sequence joins TRBV4-2 and TRBJ2-5; TRBD1 is a possible D gene (6 bases). Trimming took 3 bases from V and 0 from J, leaving 17 bases between them. Germline CDR1 LGHNA, CDR2 YNFKEQ. This CDR3 contains 17 residues. In DNA, the CDR3 is TGTGCCAGCAGCCACCCCCCCTCACAGGGTTACCAAGAGACCCAGTACTTC. Its protein is CASSHPPSQGYQETQYF.

This chain links TRBV12-5 with TRBJ2-1; D uncertain. The CDR3 has 13 amino acids. Germline CDR1 and CDR2: LGHNT and FRNRAP. V shed 6 bases and J shed 8 bases, with 14 bases lying between them. The CDR3 DNA reads as TGTGCTAGTGGCCAACTCCGGGCGGATGAGCAGTTCTTC. It translates to CASGQLRADEQFF.

The chain employs TRBV2 and TRBJ2-2; the match to TRBD2 covers 7 bases. The CDR3 is made up of 14 amino acids. V gave up 7 bases and J gave up 7 bases; unmatched junction bases: 9. Germline V gives CDR1 SNHLY, CDR2 FYNNEI. The CDR3 sequence: CASTGGFGDGELFF. CDR3 bases: TGTGCCAGCACCGGGGGGTTCGGGGACGGGGAGCTGTTTTTT.

This chain links TRBV12-5 with TRBJ1-3, with D hard to call. V was shortened by 0 bases and J by 8 bases, with 11 bases between the two germline ends. The CDR3 contains 14 residues. The germline V gene encodes CDR1 LGHNT and CDR2 FRNRAP. The CDR3: CASGLVGGRDTIYF. The DNA for the CDR3 is TGTGCTAGTGGTTTGGTAGGAGGCAGAGACACCATATATTTT.

The rearrangement links TRBV7-9 to TRBJ2-7, with D perhaps TRBD2 (5 bases). The CDR3 has 14 residues. V lost 8 bases to trimming and J lost 4 bases, with 18 bases between them. Germline values: CDR1 SEHNR, CDR2 FQNEAQ (reference sequence). The DNA for the CDR3 is TGTGCCAGCGACGGGGATCCGGGGAGTTACGAGCAGTACTTC. It is translated as CASDGDPGSYEQYF.

The V gene is TRBV7-8, the J gene TRBJ2-3; TRBD2 matches at 8 bases. V gave up 5 bases and J gave up 6 bases; unmatched junction bases: 19. Germline V gene sequence: CDR1 SGHVS, CDR2 FQNEAQ. The CDR3 consists of 18 residues. Here the CDR3 DNA reads TGTGCCAGCAGCCCCATCCCGGCGAGGAGCGGGAGCCCCGATACGCAGTATTTT. Translation gives CASSPIPARSGSPDTQYF.

V and J are TRBV7-9 and TRBJ1-2; 7 bases are a match to TRBD1. Germline V lookup: CDR1 SEHNR, CDR2 FQNEAQ (reference sequence). The CDR3 has 16 residues. V dropped 4 bases and J dropped 2; count of bases not matched to a gene: 10. The CDR3 is CASSSTGWSANYGYTF. CDR3 nucleotide sequence: TGTGCCAGCAGCTCGACAGGGTGGAGCGCGAACTATGGCTACACCTTC.

The chain links TRBV9 to TRBJ2-7, with D maybe TRBD1 (6 bases). This CDR3 contains 14 residues. Germline loops: CDR1 SGDLS, CDR2 YYNGEE. The V and J ends lost 4 bases and 2 bases respectively, with 13 bases between them. CDR3 nucleotide sequence: TGTGCCAGCAGCACCCAGACAGGAGCCTACGAGCAGTACTTC. Its translation is CASSTQTGAYEQYF.

The rearrangement joins TRBV5-1 to TRBJ1-2; 8 bases are a match to TRBD1. V was pared by 0 bases and J by 4 bases, with 2 bases of the junction left unmatched. This CDR3 is 14 amino acids long. From germline, CDR1 is SGHRS and CDR2 YFSETQ. CDR3 nucleotide sequence: TGCGCCAGCAGCTTGGGGACAGGGATCTATGGCTACACCTTC. Protein sequence: CASSLGTGIYGYTF.

The V call is TRBV5-1, the J call TRBJ2-1; D is ambiguous. Per germline, CDR1 SGHRS and CDR2 YFSETQ. This CDR3 spans 14 amino acids. Trimming took 1 base from V and 4 from J, leaving 9 bases between them. The CDR3 region is CASSLSQSYNEQFF. In nucleotides, the CDR3 is TGCGCCAGCAGCTTGTCCCAAAGTTACAATGAGCAGTTCTTC.